These 19 T cell receptor beta chains originate from one sample sequenced in a study of T-cell memory formation after mild COVID-19. TCRdb recomputed calls from the 5' RACE reads with MiXCR, one row per CDR3 protein. This sample has about 560,000 distinct CDR3 sequences, with approximately 18% found just once. The sequenced sample consisted of PBMCs or a T cell subset sorted from them (not recorded which). These receptors all stem from an adult woman who had mild COVID-19 (a few samples of this study predate the infection). Cell type and time point are not known.

This clonotype was recorded many times. This sequence joins TRBV12-3 or TRBV12-4 and TRBJ2-1, with TRBD2 matching 9 bases. This CDR3 contains 14 residues. V shed 8 bases, J shed 9 bases, and the junction held 11 bases outside the gene matches. In DNA, the CDR3 is TGTGCCAGCCTTCAGCGGGAGGCCCTAGGTGAGCAGTTCTTC. The encoded protein is CASLQREALGEQFF.

V gene TRBV5-1 combines with J gene TRBJ2-7, with no clear D. The CDR3 loop spans 12 amino acids. Germline V lookup: CDR1 SGHRS, CDR2 YFSETQ. Trimming stripped 4 bases from V and 3 bases from J, with 8 bases between. Here the CDR3 reads CASSPKGYEQYF. The CDR3 DNA reads as TGCGCCAGCAGCCCCAAAGGCTACGAGCAGTACTTC.

This clonotype appeared many times. The chain joins TRBV9 to TRBJ2-6, with a tentative D call TRBD1 (5 bases). Trimming shortened V by 4 bases and J by 2 bases, and 16 bases separated the two germline ends. Germline loops: CDR1 SGDLS, CDR2 YYNGEE. CDR3 length: 17 amino acids. The CDR3 loop is CASSPPLWGAGANVLTF. CDR3 nucleotides: TGTGCCAGCAGCCCCCCCTTATGGGGCGCTGGGGCCAACGTCCTGACTTTC.

V is TRBV18 and J is TRBJ1-5; tentatively, D is TRBD1 (5 bases). The CDR3 loop spans 13 amino acids. Germline-derived CDR1 and CDR2 are KGHSH and LQKENI. V was pared by 3 bases and J by 5 bases, with 8 bases between. CDR3 DNA sequence: TGTGCCAGCTCACCGGGACTATATCAGCCCCAGCATTTT. It is translated as CASSPGLYQPQHF.

The rearrangement joins TRBV5-4 to TRBJ2-3; D call uncertain. Germline V gene sequence: CDR1 SGHNT, CDR2 YYREEE (reference sequence). The ends were cut back, 0 bases at V and 0 bases at J, with 8 bases in the middle. The CDR3 is made up of 15 amino acids. CDR3 loop: CASSLVAESTDTQYF. CDR3 nucleotides: TGTGCCAGCAGCTTGGTCGCCGAGAGCACAGATACGCAGTATTTT. The full variable domain, completed using reference TRBV5-4 and TRBJ2-3, is ETGVTQSPTHLIKTRGQQVTLRCSSQSGHNTVSWYQQALGQGPQFIFQYYREEENGRGNFPPRFSGLQFPNYSSELNVNALELDDSALYLCASSLVAESTDTQYFGPGTRLTVL.

This clonotype turned up a few times. The chain uses TRBV29-1 and TRBJ2-7; 9 bases align to TRBD1. The CDR3 spans 16 residues. CDR1 is SQVTM, CDR2 ANQGSEA, per germline. The V segment lost 8 bases and the J segment 3 bases; nucleotides outside the gene matches: 17. For the CDR3, the DNA is TGCAGCTCTTTGGGGTCGAGCGGGACAGGGTTCTACGAGCAGTACTTC. It specifies CSSLGSSGTGFYEQYF.

The chain combines TRBV29-1 with TRBJ2-1, with unresolved D. This CDR3 is 14 amino acids long. Germline V gene lookup returns CDR1 SQVTM and CDR2 ANQGSEA. V was clipped by 4 bases and J by 8 bases, with 18 bases between them. The DNA of the CDR3 is TGCAGCGTTGCCCGCAAGGGCGTGAGTGATGAGCAGTTCTTC. Its translation: CSVARKGVSDEQFF.

A few counts support this clonotype. The rearrangement uses TRBV7-8 and TRBJ1-4, with D possibly being TRBD1 (5 bases). V was pared by 6 bases and J by 5 bases, with 16 bases between. The CDR3 covers 15 residues. The germline V gene has CDR1 SGHVS and CDR2 FQNEAQ. The CDR3 DNA follows: TGTGCCAGCAGGGACGACAGCAATAAAAATGAAAAACTGTTTTTT. Its protein is CASRDDSNKNEKLFF.

The chain couples TRBV29-1 to TRBJ1-2, with D tentatively TRBD1 (5 bases). The V end lost 2 bases, the J end lost 3 bases, and 7 bases lay between the germline ends. The CDR3 has 12 residues. Germline loops: CDR1 SQVTM, CDR2 ANQGSEA. CDR3 in DNA: TGCAGCGTTGAAATGGGGGACTATGGCTACACCTTC. As protein: CSVEMGDYGYTF.

This clonotype appeared a few times. The chain has TRBV5-1 and TRBJ2-3, with D tentatively TRBD1 (5 bases). The V gene's germline CDR1 is SGHRS and CDR2 YFSETQ. V dropped 1 base and J dropped 4 bases, with 16 bases sitting between them. The CDR3 sequence is 16 residues long. Here the CDR3 reads CASSLSAGRIADTQYF. The DNA of the CDR3 is TGCGCCAGCAGCTTGTCAGCAGGGCGGATTGCAGATACGCAGTATTTT.

This clonotype showed up many times. The rearrangement links TRBV7-2 to TRBJ1-1, with a tentative D call TRBD1 (5 bases). Germline CDR1 reads SGHTA; CDR2 reads FQGNSA. The CDR3 covers 12 residues. Trimming cost V 3 bases and J 8 bases, with 10 bases left between them. CDR3 DNA: TGTGCCAGCAGCTTCAACTCAGGGGAAGCTTTCTTT. Its protein is CASSFNSGEAFF.

V usage is TRBV4-2 and J usage is TRBJ2-2; D is ambiguous. This CDR3 spans 17 amino acids. The V end lost 0 bases, the J end lost 6 bases, and 17 bases lay between the germline ends. Germline CDR1 and CDR2: LGHNA and YNFKEQ. In DNA form, the CDR3 reads TGTGCCAGCAGCCAAGATGTACTATCGAGCAAGCCCGGGGAGCTGTTTTTT. Translation: CASSQDVLSSKPGELFF.

V gene TRBV27 combines with J gene TRBJ2-2; a possible D gene is TRBD1 (5 bases). This CDR3 has 17 amino acids. Germline V gene sequence: CDR1 MNHEY, CDR2 SMNVEV (reference sequence). V lost 1 base and J 0 bases, leaving 12 bases between the germline ends. CDR3 coding DNA: TGTGCCAGCAGTTTATTCCACGACAGCGCGAACACCGGGGAGCTGTTTTTT. The encoded protein is CASSLFHDSANTGELFF.

This chain links TRBV6-2 or TRBV6-3 with TRBJ2-7; the D gene is possibly TRBD1 (6 bases). Trimming stripped 10 bases from V and 3 bases from J, with 16 bases between. The CDR3 runs 13 residues. Germline CDR1 and CDR2: MNHEY and SVGEGT. The CDR3 DNA is TGTGCCATTGCGGACAGACTGAACTACGAGCAGTACTTC. This gives the protein CAIADRLNYEQYF.

The sample holds many counts of this clonotype. The V call is TRBV7-9, the J call TRBJ2-2; no clear D gene. Germline V lookup: CDR1 SEHNR, CDR2 FQNEAQ (reference sequence). This CDR3 region has 13 residues. Trimming took 1 base from V and 6 from J, leaving 6 bases between them. The CDR3 is CASSLEGSGELFF. CDR3 nucleotide sequence: TGTGCCAGCAGCTTAGAGGGCTCCGGGGAGCTGTTTTTT.

This clonotype was seen only a few times. The chain recombines TRBV5-1 with TRBJ2-7; D not certain. Trimming left V 4 bases short and J 3 bases short, with 14 bases between. Germline V gene sequence: CDR1 SGHRS, CDR2 YFSETQ. This CDR3 comprises 14 residues. For the CDR3, the DNA is TGCGCCAGCAGCCAAAATCCAGAGATCTACGAGCAGTACTTC. Its translation: CASSQNPEIYEQYF.

The rearrangement joins TRBV24-1 to TRBJ2-1, with 7 bases matching TRBD1. Germline V lookup: CDR1 KGHDR, CDR2 SFDVKD. The V segment lost 3 bases and the J segment 2 bases; nucleotides outside the gene matches: 6. The CDR3 runs to 16 residues. CDR3 in DNA: TGTGCCACCAGTGATCTACAGGGGAGTGCCTACAATGAGCAGTTCTTC. Its protein is CATSDLQGSAYNEQFF.

This clonotype was seen only a few times. The chain links TRBV7-6 to TRBJ2-1, with 7 bases matching TRBD1. The CDR3 is 12 amino acids. With 1 base clipped from V and 15 bases from J, the junction kept 6 bases outside the gene matches. CDR1 and CDR2 from the germline V gene are SGHVS and FNYEAQ. As DNA, the CDR3 is TGTGCCAGCAGCTTAGTCGACAGGGAACGGTTCTTC. Translated: CASSLVDRERFF.

The genes are TRBV6-2 or TRBV6-3 and TRBJ1-5; D perhaps matches TRBD1 (5 bases). The CDR3 sequence is 14 residues long. CDR1 and CDR2 (germline): MNHEY, SVGEGT. Trimming removed 7 bases at V and 5 bases at J, with 15 bases between. The CDR3 coding sequence is TGTGCCAGCAAACGGGGCAGGGTTGATCAGCCCCAGCATTTT. Amino acids: CASKRGRVDQPQHF.